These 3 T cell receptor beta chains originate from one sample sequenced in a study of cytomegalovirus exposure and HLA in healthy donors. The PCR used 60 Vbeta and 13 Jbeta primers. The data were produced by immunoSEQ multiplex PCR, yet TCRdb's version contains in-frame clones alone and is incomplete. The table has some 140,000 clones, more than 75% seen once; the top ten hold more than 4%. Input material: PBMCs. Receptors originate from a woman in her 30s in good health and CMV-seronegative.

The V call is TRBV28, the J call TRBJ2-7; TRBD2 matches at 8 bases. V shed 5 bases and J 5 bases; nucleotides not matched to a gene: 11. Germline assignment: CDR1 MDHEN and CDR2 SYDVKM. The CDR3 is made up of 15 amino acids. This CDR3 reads CASSAAGGRFHEQYF. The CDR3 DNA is TGTGCCAGCAGTGCCGCCGGCGGGAGGTTCCACGAGCAGTACTTC. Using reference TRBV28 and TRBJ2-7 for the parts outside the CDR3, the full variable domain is DVKVTQSSRYLVKRTGEKVFLECVQDMDHENMFWYRQDPGLGLRLIYFSYDVKMKEKGDIPEGYSVSREKKERFSLILESASTNQTSMYLCASSAAGGRFHEQYFGPGTRLTVT.

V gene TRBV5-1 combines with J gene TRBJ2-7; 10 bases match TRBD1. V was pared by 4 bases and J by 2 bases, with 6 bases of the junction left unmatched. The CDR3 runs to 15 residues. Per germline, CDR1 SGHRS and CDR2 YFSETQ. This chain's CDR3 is CASSPRQGAAYEQYF. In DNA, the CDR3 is TGCGCCAGCAGCCCCCGACAGGGGGCAGCCTACGAGCAGTACTTC.

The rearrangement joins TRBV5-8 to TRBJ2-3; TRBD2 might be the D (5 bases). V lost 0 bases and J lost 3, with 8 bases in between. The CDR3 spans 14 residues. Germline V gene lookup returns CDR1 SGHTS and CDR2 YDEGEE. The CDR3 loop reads CASSLAPGTDTQYF. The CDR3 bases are TGTGCCAGCAGCTTGGCCCCGGGGACAGATACGCAGTATTTT.